The sequence of this T cell receptor beta chain was determined in a study of blood T cell repertoires in COVID-19 (dated by TCRdb to about 2020). Turning to the overall study: Samples covering the acute and convalescent phases of COVID-19 were provided by collaborators in the United States, Italy and Spain. The material from the prospective study consisted of cDNA or gDNA derived from T cells, B-cell-depleted T cells, or PBMCs. Deeply sampled blood TCRbeta repertoires from subjects exposed to, actively infected with, or recovered from COVID-19 were included in the dataset. The repertoires were released in a freely available public database meant as a resource for research on the immune response to SARS-CoV-2. Samples came from the ongoing ImmuneRACE study (first 160 participants) plus 1,254 subjects from 6 global collaborators. A de-identified subject ID, COVID-19 status, age in years and sex were almost always included in the sample metadata. HLA class I and class II types, where available, came from metadata supplied by the sample provider rather than from assay-based typing. Findings and caveats that apply to the study as a whole: Clinical and demographic metadata were provided uncurated, with the amount varying by source and participant.

The immunoSEQ Assay, a bias-controlled multiplex PCR, was used to amplify TCRbeta CDR3 regions from genomic DNA. Per the source publication's procedure: The number of nucleated cells in each sample was estimated by amplification of reference gene primers within the assay. To quantify the absolute abundance of each unique TCRbeta CDR3 rearrangement, sequence reads were collapsed and filtered. For each sample, productive Simpson clonality was calculated by taking the square root of Simpson's diversity index across productive rearrangements. This immuneACCESS table, as held by TCRdb, lists in-frame sequences with V and J called but not all clones. Of the missing ones, under half trace to an unresolved V gene in checked studies; the others have no known cause. The V and J calls and the clone size are those of that table, but D and trimming were determined from the DNA. The sample yields 95,000 to 100,000 clones; roughly 85% were counted once. Around 2% of the sample lies in the top ten.

As for this clone: Its antigen remains unidentified. Per-base quality was not reported, and no clone a single base away is much larger than it.

Collaborating institutions collected whole blood in K2EDTA tubes following their own protocols. For TCRbeta analysis, collaborators shipped samples as frozen whole blood, isolated PBMCs, or DNA extracted from either of those sample types. The germline V gene encodes CDR1 LNHDA and CDR2 SQIVND (reference sequence). Trimming costs V 3 bases and J 5 bases, and their ends lie 7 bases apart. The CDR3 runs 13 amino acids, cysteine and phenylalanine included. Only the CDR3 region is kept as DNA, spanning 39 bases read in frame from base 1. The rearrangement combines TRBV19 with TRBJ2-2; TRBD2 could be the D gene, as 6 bases match. This TCR derives from a woman in her seventies with active or convalescent COVID-19. The sample comprised peripheral blood. The nucleotide sequence is TGTGCCAGTAGTATCGGAGGGACCGGGGAGCTGTTTTTT. It specifies CASSIGGTGELFF. The CDR3 plus the reference TRBV19 and TRBJ2-2 genes for the other parts give the full variable domain: DGGITQSPKYLFRKEGQNVTLSCEQNLNHDAMYWYRQDPGQGLRLIYYSQIVNDFQKGDIAEGYSVSREKKESFPLTVTSAQKNPTAFYLCASSIGGTGELFFGEGSRLTVL.